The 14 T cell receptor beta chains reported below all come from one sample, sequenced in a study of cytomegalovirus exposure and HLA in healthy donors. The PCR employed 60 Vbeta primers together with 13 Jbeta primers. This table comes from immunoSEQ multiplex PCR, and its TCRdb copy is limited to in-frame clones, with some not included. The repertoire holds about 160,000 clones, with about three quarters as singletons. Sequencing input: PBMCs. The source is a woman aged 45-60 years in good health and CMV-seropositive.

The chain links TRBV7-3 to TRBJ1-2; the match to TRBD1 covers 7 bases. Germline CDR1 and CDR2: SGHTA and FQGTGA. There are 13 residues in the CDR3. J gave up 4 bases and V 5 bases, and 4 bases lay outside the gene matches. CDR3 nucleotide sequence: TGTGCCAGCAGCCTACAGGGGAGCTATGGCTACACCTTC. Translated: CASSLQGSYGYTF.

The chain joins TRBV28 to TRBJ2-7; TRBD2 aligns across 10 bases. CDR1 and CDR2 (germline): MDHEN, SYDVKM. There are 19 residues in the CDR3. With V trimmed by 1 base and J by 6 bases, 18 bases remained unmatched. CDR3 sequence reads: CASSLSSGGGLHPAREQYF. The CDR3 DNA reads TGTGCCAGCAGTTTATCCAGCGGGGGGGGCCTTCACCCGGCACGCGAGCAGTACTTC.

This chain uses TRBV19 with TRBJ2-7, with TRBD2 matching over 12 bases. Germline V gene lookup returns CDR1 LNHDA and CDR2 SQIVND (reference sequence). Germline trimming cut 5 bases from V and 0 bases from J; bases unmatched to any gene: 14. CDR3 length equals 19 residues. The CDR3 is CASSPTRTSGAKSSYEQYF. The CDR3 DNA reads TGTGCCAGTAGTCCAACCCGGACTAGCGGGGCTAAAAGCTCCTACGAGCAGTACTTC.

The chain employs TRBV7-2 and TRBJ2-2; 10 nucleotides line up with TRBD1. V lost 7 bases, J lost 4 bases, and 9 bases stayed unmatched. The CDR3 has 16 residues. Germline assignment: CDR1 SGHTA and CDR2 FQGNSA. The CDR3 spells CASTLRGQGITGELFF. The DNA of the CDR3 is TGTGCCAGCACCCTGAGGGGACAGGGGATCACCGGGGAGCTGTTTTTT.

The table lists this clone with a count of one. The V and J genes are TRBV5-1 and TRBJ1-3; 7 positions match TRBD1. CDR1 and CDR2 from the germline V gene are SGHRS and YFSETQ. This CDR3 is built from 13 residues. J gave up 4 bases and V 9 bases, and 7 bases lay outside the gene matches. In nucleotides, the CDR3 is TGCGCCACCGCCGAGACAGGGGGAAACACCATATATTTT. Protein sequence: CATAETGGNTIYF.

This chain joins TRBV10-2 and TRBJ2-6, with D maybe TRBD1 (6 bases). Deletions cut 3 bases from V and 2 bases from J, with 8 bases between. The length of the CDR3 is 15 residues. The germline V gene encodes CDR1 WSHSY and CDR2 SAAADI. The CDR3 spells CASSDTGTGANVLTF. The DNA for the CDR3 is TGCGCCAGCAGTGATACAGGGACTGGGGCCAACGTCCTGACTTTC.

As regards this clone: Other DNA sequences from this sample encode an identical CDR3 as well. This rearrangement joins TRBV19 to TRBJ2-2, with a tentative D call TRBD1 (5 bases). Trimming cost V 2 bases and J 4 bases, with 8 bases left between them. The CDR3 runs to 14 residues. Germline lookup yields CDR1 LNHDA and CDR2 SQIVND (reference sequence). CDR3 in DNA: TGTGCCAGTAGTATACAGGGTGCCACCGGGGAGCTGTTTTTT. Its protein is CASSIQGATGELFF.

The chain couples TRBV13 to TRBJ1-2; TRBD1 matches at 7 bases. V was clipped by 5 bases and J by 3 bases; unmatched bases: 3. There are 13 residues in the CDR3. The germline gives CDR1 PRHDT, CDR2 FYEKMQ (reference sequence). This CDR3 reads CASSTGTDYGYTF. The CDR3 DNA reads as TGTGCCAGCAGCACCGGGACAGACTATGGCTACACCTTC.

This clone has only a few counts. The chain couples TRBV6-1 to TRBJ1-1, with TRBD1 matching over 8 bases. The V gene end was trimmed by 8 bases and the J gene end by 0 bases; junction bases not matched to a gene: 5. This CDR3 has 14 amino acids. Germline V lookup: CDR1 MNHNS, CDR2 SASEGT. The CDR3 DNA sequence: TGTGCCAGCGGAAAGACAGGGGTGAACACTGAAGCTTTCTTT. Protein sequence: CASGKTGVNTEAFF.

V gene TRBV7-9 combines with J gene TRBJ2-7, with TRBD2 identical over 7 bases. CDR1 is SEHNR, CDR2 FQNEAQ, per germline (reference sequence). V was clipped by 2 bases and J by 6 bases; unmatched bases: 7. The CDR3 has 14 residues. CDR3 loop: CASSLSPSGGEQYF. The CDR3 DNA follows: TGTGCCAGCAGCTTAAGTCCTAGCGGAGGCGAGCAGTACTTC.

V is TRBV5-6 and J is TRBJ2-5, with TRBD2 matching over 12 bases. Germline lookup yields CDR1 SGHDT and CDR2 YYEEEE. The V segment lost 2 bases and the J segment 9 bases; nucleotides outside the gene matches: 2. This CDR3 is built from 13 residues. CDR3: CASSFSSGGAQYF. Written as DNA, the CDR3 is TGTGCCAGCAGCTTCTCTAGCGGGGGGGCCCAGTACTTC.

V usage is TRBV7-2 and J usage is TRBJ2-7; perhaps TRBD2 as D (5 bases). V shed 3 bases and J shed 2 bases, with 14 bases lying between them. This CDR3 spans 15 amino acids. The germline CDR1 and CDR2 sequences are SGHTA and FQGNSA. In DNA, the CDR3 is TGTGCCAGCAGCTTCCCGGGGTCATACCCCTACGAGCAGTACTTC. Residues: CASSFPGSYPYEQYF.

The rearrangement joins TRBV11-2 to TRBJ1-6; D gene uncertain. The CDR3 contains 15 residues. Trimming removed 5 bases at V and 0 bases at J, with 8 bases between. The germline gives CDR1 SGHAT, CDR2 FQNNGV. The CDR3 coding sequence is TGTGCCAGCAGCGGCGGCCTCTCCTATAATTCACCCCTCCACTTT. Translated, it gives CASSGGLSYNSPLHF.

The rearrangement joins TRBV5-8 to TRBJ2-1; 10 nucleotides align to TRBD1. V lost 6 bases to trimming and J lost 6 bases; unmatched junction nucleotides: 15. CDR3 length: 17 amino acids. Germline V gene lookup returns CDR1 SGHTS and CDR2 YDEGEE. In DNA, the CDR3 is TGTGCCAGCAAGCCGCGACAGGGGGCGGGAGTTCTCAATGAGCAGTTCTTC. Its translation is CASKPRQGAGVLNEQFF.